A single sample is the source of the 9 T cell receptor beta chains below, sequenced in a study of T cells in Graves' hyperthyroidism and ophthalmopathy. Amplified regions were TCR beta CDR3 sequences from RNA transcripts. The primer set for the first-round RT-PCR of the TCR CDR3 was HTBI. From the multiplex PCR reads, TCRdb called clonotypes with MiXCR, one entry per CDR3 protein. The sample carries just under 750,000 distinct CDR3 sequences, roughly a third recorded once. Sequencing used blood. Receptor source: a woman between 35 and 50 years old with Graves' hyperthyroidism.

The rearrangement uses TRBV2 and TRBJ1-1; no definite D call. CDR3 size: 14 residues. CDR1 is SNHLY and CDR2 is FYNNEI in the germline V gene. The V end was cut by 6 bases, the J end by 9 bases, with 20 bases between. The CDR3 DNA sequence: TGTGCCAGCAGCGACGGGAGGTACGCAGCCAAAGCTTTCTTT. This translates into CASSDGRYAAKAFF. Full variable domain (rest looked up from reference TRBV2 and TRBJ1-1): EPEVTQTPSHQVTQMGQEVILRCVPISNHLYFYWYRQILGQKVEFLVSFYNNEISEKSEIFDDQFSVERPDGSNFTLKIRSTKLEDSAMYFCASSDGRYAAKAFFGQGTRLTVV.

The chain is built from TRBV6-2 or TRBV6-3 and TRBJ1-6, with D unclear. The V end was cut by 10 bases, the J end by 8 bases, with 27 bases between. From germline, CDR1 is MNHEY and CDR2 SVGEGT. The CDR3 runs to 17 residues. DNA of the CDR3: TGTGCCACCGTCAGACGGGAAGAGATATACGGAGATTCACCCCTCCACTTT. Translation gives CATVRREEIYGDSPLHF.

This clonotype has at least ten counts. The chain joins TRBV11-2 to TRBJ1-6; TRBD1 agrees at 7 bases. The junction had 5 bases not matched to a gene; V was cut back by 2 bases and J by 7 bases. CDR1 is SGHAT and CDR2 is FQNNGV in the germline V gene. The CDR3 length is 15 residues. The CDR3 bases are TGTGCCAGCAGCTTATTACGGACAGGCAATTCACCCCTCCACTTT. Protein: CASSLLRTGNSPLHF.

This chain joins TRBV12-3 or TRBV12-4 and TRBJ2-5, with D maybe TRBD2 (5 bases). Between the trimmed V and J ends, which lost 5 bases and 5 bases, there was a span of 15 bases. This CDR3 region has 14 residues. This CDR3 reads CASSRYPPGETQYF. In DNA form, the CDR3 reads TGTGCCAGCAGTCGTTATCCCCCGGGGGAGACCCAGTACTTC.

In its sample, this clonotype was seen many times. DNA for the CDR3: TGTGCCAGCAACGAAGTCGGCAGGAATTACGAGCAGTACTTC. The encoded protein is CASNEVGRNYEQYF. This chain joins TRBV7-9 and TRBJ2-7, with unresolved D. Trimming took 7 bases from V and 4 from J, leaving 17 bases between them. This CDR3 comprises 14 residues. Germline loops: CDR1 SEHNR, CDR2 FQNEAQ (reference sequence). Combining the CDR3 with reference TRBV7-9 and TRBJ2-7 gives the whole variable domain DTGVSQNPRHKITKRGQNVTFRCDPISEHNRLYWYRQTLGQGPEFLTYFQNEAQLEKSRLLSDRFSAERPKGSFSTLEIQRTEQGDSAMYLCASNEVGRNYEQYFGPGTRLTVT.

The chain uses TRBV10-1 and TRBJ1-1, with D unresolved. The CDR3 sequence is 14 residues long. The germline V and J ends were trimmed by 2 bases and 0 bases, with 7 bases remaining between them. Looked up from germline, CDR1 is WNHNN and CDR2 is SYGVQD (reference sequence). Written as DNA, the CDR3 is TGCGCCAGCAGTGAGCCCGGACTGAACACTGAAGCTTTCTTT. Translating gives CASSEPGLNTEAFF.

The V gene is TRBV9, the J gene TRBJ2-7; TRBD2 aligns across 11 bases. CDR1 is SGDLS and CDR2 is YYNGEE in the germline V gene. V trimming: 5 bases; J trimming: 2 bases; junction bases outside the gene matches: 12. The CDR3 extends over 17 amino acids. The CDR3 here is CASSPANVAGGPYEQYF. CDR3 in DNA: TGTGCCAGCAGTCCCGCGAACGTAGCGGGAGGGCCCTACGAGCAGTACTTC.

This clonotype was seen many times. The chain employs TRBV20-1 and TRBJ2-7; 8 bases agree with TRBD1. J lost 2 bases, V lost 6 bases, and 3 bases had no gene match. CDR1 and CDR2 (germline): DFQATT, SNEGSKA (reference sequence). This CDR3 is built from 12 residues. CDR3: CSAQGQAYEQYF. CDR3 nucleotides: TGCAGTGCCCAGGGACAGGCCTACGAGCAGTACTTC.

In regard to this clonotype: One end of the junction varies from germline; a read error may be responsible. The gene calls are TRBV6-6 and TRBJ1-2, with D uncertain. This CDR3 comprises 14 residues. CDR1 is MNHNY, CDR2 SVGAGI, per germline (reference sequence). The CDR3, as DNA: TGTGCCATCAGTCGGGGAGGCTCCTACGGTGGCTACACCTTC. Protein: CAISRGGSYGGYTF.